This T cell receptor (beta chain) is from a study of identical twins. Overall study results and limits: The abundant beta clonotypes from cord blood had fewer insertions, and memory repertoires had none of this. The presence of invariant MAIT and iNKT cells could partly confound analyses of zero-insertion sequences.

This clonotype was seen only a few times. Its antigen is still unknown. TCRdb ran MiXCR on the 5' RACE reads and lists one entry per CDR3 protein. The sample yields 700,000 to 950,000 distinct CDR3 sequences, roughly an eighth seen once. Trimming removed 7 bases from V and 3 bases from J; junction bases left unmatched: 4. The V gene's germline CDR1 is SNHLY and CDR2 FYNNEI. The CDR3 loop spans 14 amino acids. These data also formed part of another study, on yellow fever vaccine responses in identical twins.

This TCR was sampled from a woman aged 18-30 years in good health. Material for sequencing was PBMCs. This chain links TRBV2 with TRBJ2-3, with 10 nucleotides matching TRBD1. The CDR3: CASNDRGQTDTQYF. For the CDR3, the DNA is TGTGCCAGCAACGACAGGGGGCAAACAGATACGCAGTATTTT.